Shown below are 3 T cell receptor beta chains from a single sample sequenced in a study of cytomegalovirus exposure and HLA in healthy donors. A multiplex PCR was run with 60 Vbeta primers and 13 Jbeta primers. The method was immunoSEQ multiplex PCR; TCRdb's version includes in-frame clones alone and lacks a portion of them. The table lists 90,000 to 120,000 clones, 10% of them singletons. Sequencing was carried out using PBMCs. The receptors here all came from a man aged 35 to 55 in good health and CMV-seropositive.

The sample holds a few counts of this clone. V usage is TRBV28 and J usage is TRBJ2-4; perhaps TRBD1 as D (6 bases). The CDR3 loop spans 16 amino acids. CDR1 and CDR2 from the germline V gene are MDHEN and SYDVKM. V shed 6 bases and J shed 0 bases, with 15 bases lying between them. The CDR3 is CASSRQAMIAKNIQYF. The CDR3 DNA is TGTGCCAGCAGCCGACAGGCCATGATAGCCAAAAACATTCAGTACTTC. Drawing the rest from reference TRBV28 and TRBJ2-4, the complete variable domain is DVKVTQSSRYLVKRTGEKVFLECVQDMDHENMFWYRQDPGLGLRLIYFSYDVKMKEKGDIPEGYSVSREKKERFSLILESASTNQTSMYLCASSRQAMIAKNIQYFGAGTRLSVL.

The chain combines TRBV7-2 with TRBJ2-3, with 11 bases that match TRBD2. V lost 7 bases and J lost 3; bases outside the gene matches: 3. This CDR3 region has 14 residues. Germline values: CDR1 SGHTA, CDR2 FQGNSA. DNA of the CDR3: TGTGCCAGCAAACTAGCGGGAGTTACAGATACGCAGTATTTT. This sequence encodes CASKLAGVTDTQYF.

This clone was counted a few times. The chain carries TRBV19 and TRBJ1-1; D ambiguous. This CDR3 spans 17 amino acids. With 3 bases removed from V and 2 bases from J, the gap between germline ends came to 19 bases. The V gene's germline CDR1 is LNHDA and CDR2 SQIVND (reference sequence). CDR3 nucleotide sequence: TGTGCCAGTAGTATGTACGACGCCTCCCCGGGAAACACTGAAGCTTTCTTT. It translates to CASSMYDASPGNTEAFF.